Listed here are 2 T cell receptor beta chains from one sample, sequenced in a study of regulatory T cells in long-lasting Graves disease. Arm-PCR with iRepertoire HTBI primers amplified the CDR3 regions for these TCR beta libraries. TCRdb fed the multiplex PCR reads into MiXCR, producing one record per CDR3 protein. The sample yields roughly 530,000 distinct CDR3 sequences, roughly 16% seen once. The time point: newly diagnosed GD, antithyroid drugs for less than 3 months. Making the TCR library involved RNA that had been extracted from PBMCs. These data were likewise used in another study, on T cells in Graves' hyperthyroidism and ophthalmopathy.

The starting material was peripheral blood mononuclear cells (PBMCs), obtained at new diagnosis, from a patient treated with antithyroid drugs. The source is a woman aged 35-60 years with Graves disease.

The rearrangement links TRBV7-9 to TRBJ1-2; 8 bases line up with TRBD1. Germline lookup yields CDR1 SEHNR and CDR2 FQNEAQ (reference sequence). The CDR3 covers 15 residues. The V segment lost 5 bases and the J segment 3 bases; nucleotides outside the gene matches: 8. The CDR3 protein is CASSQADRADYGYTF. DNA of the CDR3: TGTGCCAGCAGCCAAGCGGACAGGGCGGACTATGGCTACACCTTC.

This clonotype was observed a few times. The CDR3: CASRPTGFEGYTF. In DNA form, the CDR3 reads TGTGCCAGCAGACCGACAGGGTTTGAGGGCTACACCTTC. The chain employs TRBV6-2 or TRBV6-3 and TRBJ1-2; TRBD1 agrees at 7 bases. V lost 6 bases and J lost 8; bases outside the gene matches: 9. Looked up from germline, CDR1 is MNHEY and CDR2 is SVGEGT. CDR3 length: 13 amino acids.